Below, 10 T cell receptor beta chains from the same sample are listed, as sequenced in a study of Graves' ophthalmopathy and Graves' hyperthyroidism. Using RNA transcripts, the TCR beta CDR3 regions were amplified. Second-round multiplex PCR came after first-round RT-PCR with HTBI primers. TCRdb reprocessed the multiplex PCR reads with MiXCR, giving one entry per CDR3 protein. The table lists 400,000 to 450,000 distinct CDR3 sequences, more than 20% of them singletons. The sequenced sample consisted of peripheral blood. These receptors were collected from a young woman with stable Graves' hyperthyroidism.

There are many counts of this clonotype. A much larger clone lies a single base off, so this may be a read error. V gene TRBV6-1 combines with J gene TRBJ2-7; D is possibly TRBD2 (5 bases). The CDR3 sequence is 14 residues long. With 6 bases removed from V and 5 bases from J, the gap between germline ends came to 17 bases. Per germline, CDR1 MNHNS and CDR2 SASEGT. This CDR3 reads CASRTRSLVHEQYF. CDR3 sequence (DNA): TGTGCCAGCAGAACTAGGAGTTTGGTCCACGAGCAGTACTTC.

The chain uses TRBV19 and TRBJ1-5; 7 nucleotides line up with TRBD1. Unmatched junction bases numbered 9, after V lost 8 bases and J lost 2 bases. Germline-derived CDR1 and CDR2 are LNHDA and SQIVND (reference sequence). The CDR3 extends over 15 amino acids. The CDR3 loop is CASGRTGVGNQPQHF. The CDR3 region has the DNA TGTGCCAGTGGTAGGACAGGCGTTGGCAATCAGCCCCAGCATTTT.

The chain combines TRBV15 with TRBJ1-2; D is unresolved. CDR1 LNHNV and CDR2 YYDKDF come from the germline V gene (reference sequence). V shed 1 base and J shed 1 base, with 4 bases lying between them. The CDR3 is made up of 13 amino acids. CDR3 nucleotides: TGTGCCACCAGCAGAGTTATTAACTATGGCTACACCTTC. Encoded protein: CATSRVINYGYTF.

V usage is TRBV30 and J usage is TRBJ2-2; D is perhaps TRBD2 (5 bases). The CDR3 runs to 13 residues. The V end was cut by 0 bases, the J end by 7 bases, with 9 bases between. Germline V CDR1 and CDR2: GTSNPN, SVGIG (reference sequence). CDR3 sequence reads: CAWSVSGIGELFF. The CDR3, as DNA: TGTGCCTGGAGTGTAAGCGGAATCGGGGAGCTGTTTTTT.

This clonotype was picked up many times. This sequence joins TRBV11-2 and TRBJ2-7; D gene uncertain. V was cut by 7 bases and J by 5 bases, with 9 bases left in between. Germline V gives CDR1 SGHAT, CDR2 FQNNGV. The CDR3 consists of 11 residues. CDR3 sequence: CASTLLDEQYF. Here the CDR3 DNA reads TGTGCCAGCACCCTGCTAGACGAGCAGTACTTC.

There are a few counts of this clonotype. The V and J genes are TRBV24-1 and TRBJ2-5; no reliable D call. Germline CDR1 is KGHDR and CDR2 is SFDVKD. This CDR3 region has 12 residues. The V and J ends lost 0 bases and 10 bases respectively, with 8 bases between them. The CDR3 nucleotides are TGTGCCACCAGTGATTTGAACAGAAACCAGTACTTC. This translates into CATSDLNRNQYF.

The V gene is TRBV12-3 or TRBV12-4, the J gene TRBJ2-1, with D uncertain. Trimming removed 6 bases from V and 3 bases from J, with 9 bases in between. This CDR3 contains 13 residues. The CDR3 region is CASSRRYYNEQFF. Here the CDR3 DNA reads TGTGCCAGCAGCCGGCGGTACTACAATGAGCAGTTCTTC.

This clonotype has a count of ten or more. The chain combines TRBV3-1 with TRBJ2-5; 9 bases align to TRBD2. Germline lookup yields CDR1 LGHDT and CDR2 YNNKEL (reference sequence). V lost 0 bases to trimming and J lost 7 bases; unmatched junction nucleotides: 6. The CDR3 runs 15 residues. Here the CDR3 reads CASSQDEGLARTQYF. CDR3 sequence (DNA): TGTGCCAGCAGCCAAGATGAGGGACTAGCACGGACCCAGTACTTC.

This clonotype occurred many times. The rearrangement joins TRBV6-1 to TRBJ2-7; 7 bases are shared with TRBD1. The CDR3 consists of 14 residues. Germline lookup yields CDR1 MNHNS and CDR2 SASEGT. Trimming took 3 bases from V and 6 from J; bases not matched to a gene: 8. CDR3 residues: CASSDLTGAGEQYF. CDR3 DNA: TGTGCCAGCAGTGACTTAACAGGGGCGGGCGAGCAGTACTTC.

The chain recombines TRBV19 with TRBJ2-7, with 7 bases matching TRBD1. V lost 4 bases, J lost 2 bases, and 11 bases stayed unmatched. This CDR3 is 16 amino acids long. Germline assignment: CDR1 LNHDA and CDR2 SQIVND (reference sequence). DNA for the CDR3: TGTGCCAGTAGTACCCCCCACAGGGGCAGCGCCTACGAGCAGTACTTC. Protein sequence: CASSTPHRGSAYEQYF.